Following are 12 T cell receptor beta chains from one sample sequenced in a study of human T cells and chemical hapten exposure. In TCRdb, the RACE reads were re-called with MiXCR into one record per CDR3 protein. Here the sample spans fewer than 300,000 distinct CDR3 sequences, approximately 8.4% being singletons. Sample time point: pre-sensitization, week 0. Treatment defined: therapeutic diphenylcyclopropenone sensitization with weekly scalp DPC. This sample comprised whole blood, obtained in connection with sensitization to the hapten diphenylcyclopropenone (DPC). These receptors were collected from a woman aged 40-49 years with alopecia areata. Some clones in this sample may be carry-over from other donors' samples.

This clonotype was counted only a few times. The gene calls are TRBV27 and TRBJ2-1; no definite D call. The length of the CDR3 is 15 residues. Germline CDR1 is MNHEY and CDR2 is SMNVEV (reference sequence). V was trimmed by 7 bases and J by 6 bases, leaving 19 bases between them. CDR3 nucleotides: TGTGCCAGCACCTTACGGAGAGGTGGTGTCAATGAGCAGTTCTTC. It is translated as CASTLRRGGVNEQFF.

The chain links TRBV9 to TRBJ1-5, with unresolved D. Between the trimmed V and J ends, which lost 2 bases and 2 bases, there was a span of 8 bases. CDR1 is SGDLS, CDR2 YYNGEE, per germline. There are 14 residues in the CDR3. This chain's CDR3 is CASSVTGGNQPQHF. Here the CDR3 DNA reads TGTGCCAGCAGCGTGACCGGGGGCAATCAGCCCCAGCATTTT.

This clonotype turned up a few times. This chain links TRBV12-3 or TRBV12-4 with TRBJ2-7; TRBD1 matches 8 bases. CDR3 length: 15 amino acids. V shed 6 bases, J shed 4 bases, and the junction held 11 bases outside the gene matches. CDR3 loop: CASSSPDRVLYEQYF. DNA for the CDR3: TGTGCCAGCAGCTCTCCGGACAGGGTATTGTACGAGCAGTACTTC.

In its sample, this clonotype was seen a few times. The rearrangement uses TRBV20-1 and TRBJ2-7; a possible D gene is TRBD2 (6 bases). The V end lost 6 bases, the J end lost 2 bases, and 11 bases lay between the germline ends. This CDR3 spans 12 amino acids. The V gene's germline CDR1 is DFQATT and CDR2 SNEGSKA (reference sequence). This CDR3 is CSASTSTYEQYF. The CDR3 DNA is TGCAGTGCGTCGACTAGTACCTACGAGCAGTACTTC.

A few counts support this clonotype. V and J are TRBV7-2 and TRBJ1-4; the match to TRBD1 covers 8 bases. The CDR3 spans 14 residues. Per the germline V gene, CDR1 is SGHTA and CDR2 is FQGNSA. V lost 5 bases, J lost 7 bases, and 6 bases stayed unmatched. DNA for the CDR3: TGTGCCAGCAGCCCCGCCGGGACAGGTGAAAAACTGTTTTTT. Its translation: CASSPAGTGEKLFF.

J is TRBJ1-1 and V is TRBV3-1, with D possibly matching TRBD1 (5 bases). CDR1 is LGHDT and CDR2 is YNNKEL in the germline V gene (reference sequence). The CDR3 is made up of 12 amino acids. The V gene lost 2 bases and the J gene lost 9 bases, with 10 bases spanning the gap. CDR3 sequence: CASSQQQEKAFF. For the CDR3, the DNA is TGTGCCAGCAGCCAACAACAGGAGAAAGCTTTCTTT. Drawing the rest from reference TRBV3-1 and TRBJ1-1, the complete variable domain is DTAVSQTPKYLVTQMGNDKSIKCEQNLGHDTMYWYKQDSKKFLKIMFSYNNKELIINETVPNRFSPKSPDKAHLNLHINSLELGDSAVYFCASSQQQEKAFFGQGTRLTVV.

This clonotype was observed a handful of times. The J gene is TRBJ1-6, the V gene TRBV7-2; tentatively, D is TRBD1 (6 bases). V was shortened by 1 base and J by 4 bases, with 11 bases between the two germline ends. Germline V gene lookup returns CDR1 SGHTA and CDR2 FQGNSA. The CDR3 spans 16 residues. The CDR3 here is CASSLERGDYNSPLHF. CDR3 DNA sequence: TGTGCCAGCAGCTTAGAAAGGGGGGATTATAATTCACCCCTCCACTTT.

This chain links TRBV10-3 with TRBJ1-2, with D possibly TRBD1 on 6 matching bases. Germline CDR1 is ENHRY and CDR2 is SYGVKD. The CDR3 loop spans 12 amino acids. V gave up 8 bases and J gave up 1 base, with 8 bases separating them. The CDR3 sequence: CAIWDNNYGYTF. The CDR3 DNA is TGTGCCATCTGGGACAATAACTATGGCTACACCTTC.

The CDR3 spells CASSHDAPGIQPQHF. For the CDR3, the DNA is TGTGCCAGCAGCCACGACGCCCCAGGGATTCAGCCCCAGCATTTT. The J gene is TRBJ1-5, the V gene TRBV7-9; TRBD1 might be the D (5 bases). The CDR3 has 15 amino acids. CDR1 is SEHNR, CDR2 FQNEAQ, per germline (reference sequence). With 5 bases removed from V and 6 bases from J, the gap between germline ends came to 17 bases.

This clonotype was counted between two and nine times. The rearrangement links TRBV7-2 to TRBJ1-1; no clear D gene. This CDR3 contains 15 residues. The V and J ends lost 0 bases and 4 bases respectively, with 12 bases between them. CDR1 and CDR2 (germline): SGHTA, FQGNSA. The CDR3 coding sequence is TGTGCCAGCAGCTTAGCGACACTACGGAGCACTGAAGCTTTCTTT. Protein: CASSLATLRSTEAFF. Together with reference TRBV7-2 and TRBJ1-1, the CDR3 gives the full variable domain: GAGVSQSPSNKVTEKGKDVELRCDPISGHTALYWYRQSLGQGLEFLIYFQGNSAPDKSGLPSDRFSAERTGGSVSTLTIQRTQQEDSAVYLCASSLATLRSTEAFFGQGTRLTVV.

This clonotype was observed a handful of times. The chain links TRBV12-3 or TRBV12-4 to TRBJ1-1, with TRBD1 as a possible D gene (6 bases). This CDR3 is 17 amino acids long. V was pared by 6 bases and J by 4 bases, with 24 bases between. The CDR3 coding sequence is TGTGCCAGCAGCCCAGCATGGGGGGACATAAGGGGCACTGAAGCTTTCTTT. Translation gives CASSPAWGDIRGTEAFF.

The gene calls are TRBV3-1 and TRBJ2-1; 11 bases are a match to TRBD1. The germline CDR1 and CDR2 sequences are LGHDT and YNNKEL (reference sequence). The ends lost 3 bases at V and 0 bases at J; junction bases unmatched: 7. This CDR3 contains 18 residues. In DNA form, the CDR3 reads TGTGCCAGCAGCCACCGGGACAGGGGGATTAGCTCCTACAATGAGCAGTTCTTC. Translated, it gives CASSHRDRGISSYNEQFF.